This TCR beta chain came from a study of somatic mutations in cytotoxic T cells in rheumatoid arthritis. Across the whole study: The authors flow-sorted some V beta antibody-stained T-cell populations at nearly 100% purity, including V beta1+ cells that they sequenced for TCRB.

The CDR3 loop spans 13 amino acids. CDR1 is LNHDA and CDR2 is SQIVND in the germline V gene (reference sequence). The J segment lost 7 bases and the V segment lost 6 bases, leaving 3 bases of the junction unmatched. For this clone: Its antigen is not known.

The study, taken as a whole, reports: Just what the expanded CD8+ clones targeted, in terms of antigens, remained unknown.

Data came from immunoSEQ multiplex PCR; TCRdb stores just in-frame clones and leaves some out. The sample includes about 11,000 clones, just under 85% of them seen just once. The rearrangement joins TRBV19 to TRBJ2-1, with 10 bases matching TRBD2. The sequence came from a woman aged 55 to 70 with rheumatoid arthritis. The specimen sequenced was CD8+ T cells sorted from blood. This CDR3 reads CASSLLAGNEQFF. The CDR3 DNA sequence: TGTGCCAGTAGCCTACTAGCGGGAAATGAGCAGTTCTTC.